Each of the 14 T cell receptor beta chains below was sequenced from the same sample in a study of T cells after yellow fever vaccination. TCRdb independently ran MiXCR on the 5' RACE reads; one entry per CDR3 protein. The data contain hundreds of thousands of distinct CDR3 sequences, 18% of them seen just once; the ten biggest clones take up over 15%. Material: PBMCs, obtained before the yellow fever booster vaccination. Receptors originate from a man between 18 and 29 years old who received the YFV17D yellow fever vaccine.

The V call is TRBV5-6, the J call TRBJ2-3; tentative D call: TRBD1 (5 bases). V lost 2 bases and J lost 4, with 14 bases in between. The CDR3 runs 15 residues. Germline V gene lookup returns CDR1 SGHDT and CDR2 YYEEEE. The CDR3 DNA is TGTGCCAGCAGCTTTATAGGGGCCGTCTCAGATACGCAGTATTTT. Amino acids: CASSFIGAVSDTQYF.

This clonotype was counted at least ten times. The V gene is TRBV4-1, the J gene TRBJ2-5; the D is unclear. V lost 6 bases to trimming and J lost 5 bases, with 19 bases between them. Looked up from germline, CDR1 is MGHRA and CDR2 is YSYEKL. This CDR3 is 15 amino acids long. CDR3 in DNA: TGCGCCAGCAGTTTAATGGGCAGGACGGAGGAGACCCAGTACTTC. Translated, it gives CASSLMGRTEETQYF.

This clonotype has only a few counts. The genes are TRBV27 and TRBJ1-6; D may be TRBD1 (5 bases). The germline V and J ends were trimmed by 4 bases and 11 bases, with 18 bases remaining between them. Germline lookup yields CDR1 MNHEY and CDR2 SMNVEV (reference sequence). The CDR3 extends over 15 amino acids. CDR3 DNA sequence: TGTGCCAGCAGTTACTCGGGCAGGGAAGGCGCACCCCTCCACTTT. Its translation is CASSYSGREGAPLHF.

This clonotype has only a few counts. CDR3 nucleotide sequence: TGTGCCAGCAGCCGCTGGACAGGGACCGGAAACACCATATATTTT. This encodes CASSRWTGTGNTIYF. V gene TRBV6-5 combines with J gene TRBJ1-3, with 8 positions matching TRBD1. With 6 bases clipped from V and 4 bases from J, the junction kept 8 bases outside the gene matches. This CDR3 contains 15 residues. Germline assignment: CDR1 MNHEY and CDR2 SVGAGI.

This clonotype occurred a few times. The chain joins TRBV3-1 to TRBJ1-5; D is perhaps TRBD1 (5 bases). Germline V gene data show CDR1 as LGHDT and CDR2 as YNNKEL (reference sequence). CDR3 length: 14 residues. The V and J ends lost 6 bases and 0 bases respectively, with 9 bases between them. The CDR3 reads CASSQQVSNQPQHF. Written as DNA, the CDR3 is TGTGCCAGCAGTCAACAGGTTAGCAATCAGCCCCAGCATTTT.

This clonotype turned up a few times. The chain employs TRBV19 and TRBJ1-1; 8 nucleotides align to TRBD1. This CDR3 spans 14 amino acids. Germline loops: CDR1 LNHDA, CDR2 SQIVND (reference sequence). Losses at the gene ends were 0 bases for V and 11 bases for J; bases not matched to a gene: 8. The CDR3 protein is CASSIDRYRGSAFF. CDR3 in DNA: TGTGCCAGTAGTATAGATCGTTACAGGGGGTCGGCTTTCTTT.

The chain has TRBV24-1 and TRBJ1-4; D is perhaps TRBD1 (5 bases). V gave up 1 base and J gave up 8 bases, with 13 bases separating them. The CDR3 runs to 15 residues. The V gene's germline CDR1 is KGHDR and CDR2 SFDVKD. The CDR3 spells CATSDLWGRDEKLFF. CDR3 DNA: TGTGCCACCAGTGATTTATGGGGTCGGGACGAAAAACTGTTTTTT.

This rearrangement joins TRBV24-1 to TRBJ2-5; possibly TRBD1 for D (6 bases). V shed 6 bases and J shed 5 bases, with 9 bases lying between them. The germline CDR1 and CDR2 sequences are KGHDR and SFDVKD. There are 12 residues in the CDR3. The CDR3 here is CATSSQGETQYF. CDR3 DNA: TGTGCCACCAGTTCGCAGGGGGAGACCCAGTACTTC.

This chain uses TRBV27 with TRBJ2-7, with D unresolved. The germline V gene has CDR1 MNHEY and CDR2 SMNVEV (reference sequence). V was shortened by 4 bases and J by 2 bases, with 12 bases between the two germline ends. This CDR3 is 14 amino acids long. The CDR3 sequence: CASSWAASTYEQYF. The CDR3 region has the DNA TGTGCCAGCAGTTGGGCAGCTTCCACCTACGAGCAGTACTTC.

This clonotype appeared many times. CDR3 in DNA: TGCAGCGTTGACAGGGGAACAGAGACCCAGTACTTC. Translated, it gives CSVDRGTETQYF. This chain connects TRBV29-1 to TRBJ2-5; the D gene is possibly TRBD1 (6 bases). With 3 bases removed from V and 4 bases from J, the gap between germline ends came to 9 bases. This CDR3 spans 12 amino acids. CDR1 and CDR2 (germline): SQVTM, ANQGSEA.

This clonotype was seen more than once but under ten times. The J gene is TRBJ2-6, the V gene TRBV29-1; a weak D match, TRBD1 (7 bases). Trimming removed 3 bases from V and 3 bases from J, with 18 bases in between. This CDR3 has 17 residues. Germline V gene sequence: CDR1 SQVTM, CDR2 ANQGSEA. CDR3 DNA sequence: TGCAGCGTTGATTCGGCAGGGGGAGGTATTGGGGCCAACGTCCTGACTTTC. It encodes CSVDSAGGGIGANVLTF.

The rearrangement links TRBV4-2 to TRBJ2-5; D ambiguous. From germline, CDR1 is LGHNA and CDR2 YNFKEQ. The CDR3 is made up of 15 amino acids. The ends were cut back, 1 base at V and 2 bases at J, with 11 bases in the middle. CDR3 nucleotides: TGTGCCAGCAGCCAAGGCGGCGGCGATCAAGAGACCCAGTACTTC. Translation gives CASSQGGGDQETQYF.

The rearrangement joins TRBV5-1 to TRBJ1-1, with a weak D call TRBD1 (6 bases). The CDR3 covers 14 residues. V lost 5 bases to trimming and J lost 5 bases, with 16 bases between them. Per germline, CDR1 SGHRS and CDR2 YFSETQ. The CDR3 here is CASRLQGDGTEAFF. CDR3 in DNA: TGCGCCAGCAGATTACAGGGCGACGGAACTGAAGCTTTCTTT.

Only one count was recorded for this clonotype. The V gene is TRBV12-3 or TRBV12-4, the J gene TRBJ2-3; tentative D call: TRBD1 (6 bases). The CDR3 runs to 15 residues. With 3 bases removed from V and 0 bases from J, the gap between germline ends came to 10 bases. This CDR3 reads CASSFPGQSTDTQYF. In DNA, the CDR3 is TGTGCCAGCAGTTTCCCCGGACAGAGCACAGATACGCAGTATTTT.